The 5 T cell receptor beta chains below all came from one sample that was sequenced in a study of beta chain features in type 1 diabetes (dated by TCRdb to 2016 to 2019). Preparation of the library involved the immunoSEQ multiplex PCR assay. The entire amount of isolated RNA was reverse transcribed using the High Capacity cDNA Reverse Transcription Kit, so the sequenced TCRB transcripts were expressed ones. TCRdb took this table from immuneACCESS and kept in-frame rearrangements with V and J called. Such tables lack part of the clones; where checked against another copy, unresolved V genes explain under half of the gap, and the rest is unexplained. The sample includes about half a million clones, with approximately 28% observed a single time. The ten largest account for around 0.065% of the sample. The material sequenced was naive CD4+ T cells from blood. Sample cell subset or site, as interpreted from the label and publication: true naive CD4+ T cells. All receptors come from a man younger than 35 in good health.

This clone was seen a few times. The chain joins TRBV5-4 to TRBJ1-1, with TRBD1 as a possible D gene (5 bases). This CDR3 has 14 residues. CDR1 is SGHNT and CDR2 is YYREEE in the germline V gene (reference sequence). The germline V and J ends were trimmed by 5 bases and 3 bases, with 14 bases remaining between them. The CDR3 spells CASSLRDLDTEAFF. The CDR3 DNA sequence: TGTGCCAGCAGTCTCAGGGACCTTGACACTGAAGCTTTCTTT. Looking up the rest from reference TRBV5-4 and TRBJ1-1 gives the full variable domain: ETGVTQSPTHLIKTRGQQVTLRCSSQSGHNTVSWYQQALGQGPQFIFQYYREEENGRGNFPPRFSGLQFPNYSSELNVNALELDDSALYLCASSLRDLDTEAFFGQGTRLTVV.

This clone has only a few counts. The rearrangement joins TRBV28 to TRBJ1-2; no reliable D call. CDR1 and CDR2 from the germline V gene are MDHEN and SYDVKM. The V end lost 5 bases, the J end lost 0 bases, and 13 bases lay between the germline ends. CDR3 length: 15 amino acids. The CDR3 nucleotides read TGTGCCAGCAGTGCGTCGGGCGGACCTAACTATGGCTACACCTTC. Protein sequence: CASSASGGPNYGYTF.

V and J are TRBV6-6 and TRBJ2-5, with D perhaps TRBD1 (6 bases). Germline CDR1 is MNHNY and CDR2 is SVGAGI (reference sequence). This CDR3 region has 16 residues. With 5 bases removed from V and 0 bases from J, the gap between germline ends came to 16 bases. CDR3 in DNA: TGTGCCAGCAGTCCCCTTAGGACAGCGTACCAAGAGACCCAGTACTTC. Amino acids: CASSPLRTAYQETQYF.

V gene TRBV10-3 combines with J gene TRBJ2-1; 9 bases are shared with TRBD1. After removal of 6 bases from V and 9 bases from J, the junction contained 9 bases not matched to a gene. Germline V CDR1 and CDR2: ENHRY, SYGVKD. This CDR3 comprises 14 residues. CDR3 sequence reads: CAIRAGTGQGEQFF. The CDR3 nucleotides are TGTGCCATCAGAGCCGGGACAGGGCAAGGTGAGCAGTTCTTC.

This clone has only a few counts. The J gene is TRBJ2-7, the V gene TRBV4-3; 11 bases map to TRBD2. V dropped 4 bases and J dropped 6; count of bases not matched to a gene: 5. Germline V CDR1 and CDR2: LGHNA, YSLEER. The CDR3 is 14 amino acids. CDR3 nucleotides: TGCGCCAGCAGCCTTACTAGCGGGAGAGCCGAGCAGTACTTC. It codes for CASSLTSGRAEQYF.